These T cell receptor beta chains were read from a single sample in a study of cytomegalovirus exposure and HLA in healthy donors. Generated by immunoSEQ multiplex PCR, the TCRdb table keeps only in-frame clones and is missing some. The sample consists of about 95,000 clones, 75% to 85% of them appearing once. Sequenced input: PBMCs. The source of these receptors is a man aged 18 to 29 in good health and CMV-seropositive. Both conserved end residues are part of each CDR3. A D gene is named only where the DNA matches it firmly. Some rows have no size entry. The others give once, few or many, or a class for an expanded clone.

CASSSGQGAKTQYF	TGTGCCAGCAGCTCCGGACAGGGGGCCAAGACCCAGTACTTC	TRBV7-2	once	TRBJ2-5	TRBD1
CASSSRQGTYEQYF	TGTGCCAGCAGCTCTAGACAGGGCACCTACGAGCAGTACTTC	TRBV5-4	-	TRBJ2-7	TRBD1
CASSFSDRGNYGYTF	TGTGCCAGCAGTTTCTCGGACAGGGGGAACTATGGCTACACCTTC	TRBV27	-	TRBJ1-2	TRBD1
CAWASGTLQYF	TGTGCCTGGGCCTCCGGGACACTTCAGTACTTC	TRBV30	few	TRBJ2-4	-
CASSETGTGDSPLHF	TGCGCCAGCAGTGAAACCGGGACAGGGGATTCACCCCTCCACTTT	TRBV10-2	-	TRBJ1-6	TRBD1
CASRGTGNNYGYTF	TGTGCCAGTAGGGGGACAGGGAATAACTATGGCTACACCTTC	TRBV19	once	TRBJ1-2	TRBD1
CASSDSDRTGELFF	TGTGCCAGCAGTGACAGCGACAGGACCGGGGAGCTGTTTTTT	TRBV6-4	-	TRBJ2-2	-
CASSAKRGETQYF	TGTGCCAGTAGTGCAAAGCGGGGAGAAACCCAGTACTTC	TRBV19	-	TRBJ2-5	TRBD2
CASSLVPGTGGTEAFF	TGTGCCAGCAGCTTGGTTCCAGGGACTGGGGGCACTGAAGCTTTCTTT	TRBV5-5	few	TRBJ1-1	-
CASSLRGAGATDTQYF	TGTGCCAGCAGCCTCCGTGGCGCGGGGGCCACAGATACGCAGTATTTT	TRBV11-3	-	TRBJ2-3	-
CASSETGGVGQPQHF	TGTGCCAGCAGCGAGACAGGGGGAGTCGGTCAGCCCCAGCATTTT	TRBV9	-	TRBJ1-5	TRBD1
CASSTRGAKNIQYF	TGTGCCAGTAGTACCCGCGGAGCCAAAAACATTCAGTACTTC	TRBV19	few	TRBJ2-4	-
CASSQEEGAGGELFF	TGTGCCAGCAGCCAAGAGGAGGGGGCGGGCGGGGAGCTGTTTTTT	TRBV4-2	-	TRBJ2-2	-
CAITLTPGQGYTGELFF	TGCGCTATTACTCTTACACCGGGACAGGGTTACACCGGGGAGCTGTTTTTT	TRBV23-1	once	TRBJ2-2	TRBD1
CASRRQGASGELFF	TGTGCCAGCAGACGACAGGGGGCTAGCGGGGAGCTGTTTTTT	TRBV28	once	TRBJ2-2	TRBD1
CASSLGTSGNQETQYF	TGCGCCAGCAGCTTGGGGACTAGCGGGAACCAAGAGACCCAGTACTTC	TRBV5-1	-	TRBJ2-5	TRBD2
CASSLAGTGWDIQYF	TGCGCCAGCAGCTTGGCCGGGACAGGGTGGGACATTCAGTACTTC	TRBV5-1	-	TRBJ2-4	TRBD1
CASSLDRVGSDQPQHF	TGTGCCAGCAGTTTGGACAGGGTTGGTTCTGATCAGCCCCAGCATTTT	TRBV6-6	few	TRBJ1-5	TRBD1
CASSPPSSGANVLTF	TGTGCCAGCTCACCTCCTAGCTCTGGGGCCAACGTCCTGACTTTC	TRBV18	-	TRBJ2-6	-
CASSSSEYGELFF	TGTGCCAGCAGCTCCAGCGAGTACGGGGAGCTGTTTTTT	TRBV7-7	once	TRBJ2-2	-
CAWSWTTSTDTQYF	TGTGCCTGGAGTTGGACAACTAGCACAGATACGCAGTATTTT	TRBV30	once	TRBJ2-3	-
CASSPGGTGNTIYF	TGTGCCAGCAGTCCAGGGGGAACTGGAAACACCATATATTTT	TRBV6-5	few	TRBJ1-3	TRBD1
CASSTGSPLGETQYF	TGTGCCAGCAGCACCGGGTCTCCATTGGGAGAGACCCAGTACTTC	TRBV6-6	-	TRBJ2-5	-
CASSEGVGGKGLNTEAFF	TGTGCCAGCAGTGAGGGGGTGGGAGGGAAGGGATTGAACACTGAAGCTTTCTTT	TRBV25-1	-	TRBJ1-1	-
CASSLIQGNEQFF	TGCGCCAGCAGCCTCATTCAGGGGAATGAGCAGTTCTTC	TRBV4-1	-	TRBJ2-1	-
CASSLGLGVGHTEAFF	TGTGCCAGCAGCTTGGGTCTAGGGGTCGGCCACACTGAAGCTTTCTTT	TRBV5-6	-	TRBJ1-1	-
CASSQDQASGGLARKDTQYF	TGTGCCAGCAGCCAAGATCAGGCTAGCGGGGGCCTCGCTAGAAAAGATACGCAGTATTTT	TRBV4-2	-	TRBJ2-3	TRBD2
CASSEAPSGGSSYEQYF	TGTGCCAGCAGTGAAGCGCCTAGCGGGGGTAGCTCCTACGAGCAGTACTTC	TRBV6-1	once	TRBJ2-7	TRBD2
CASSAGTGSNQPQHF	TGTGCCAGCAGTGCCGGGACAGGGAGCAATCAGCCCCAGCATTTT	TRBV6-1	-	TRBJ1-5	TRBD1
CASSTLGQGLLDYTF	TGTGCCAGCAGTACGTTGGGACAGGGACTTTTGGACTACACCTTC	TRBV11-2	-	TRBJ1-2	TRBD1
CASSLWGGTVNTEAFF	TGCGCCAGCAGCTTGTGGGGGGGAACTGTGAACACTGAAGCTTTCTTT	TRBV5-1	-	TRBJ1-1	-
CASSYSKGDTDTQYF	TGTGCCAGCAGTTACTCGAAGGGGGACACAGATACGCAGTATTTT	TRBV6-5	-	TRBJ2-3	-
CAWSRTGNEKLFF	TGTGCCTGGAGTCGGACAGGCAATGAAAAACTGTTTTTT	TRBV30	-	TRBJ1-4	TRBD1
CASTPFGQPNTEAFF	TGTGCCAGCACCCCCTTCGGACAGCCGAACACTGAAGCTTTCTTT	TRBV5-5	-	TRBJ1-1	-
CASGRGSGGALYNEQFF	TGCGCCAGCGGGCGCGGCAGCGGGGGGGCCTTATACAATGAGCAGTTCTTC	TRBV5-1	few	TRBJ2-1	TRBD2
CASSPKLAGELDTQYF	TGTGCCAGCTCACCGAAACTAGCGGGGGAGCTAGATACGCAGTATTTT	TRBV18	-	TRBJ2-3	TRBD2
CASSRVGGFGGELFF	TGTGCCAGCAGCCGCGTCGGGGGTTTTGGCGGGGAGCTGTTTTTT	TRBV7-2	-	TRBJ2-2	-